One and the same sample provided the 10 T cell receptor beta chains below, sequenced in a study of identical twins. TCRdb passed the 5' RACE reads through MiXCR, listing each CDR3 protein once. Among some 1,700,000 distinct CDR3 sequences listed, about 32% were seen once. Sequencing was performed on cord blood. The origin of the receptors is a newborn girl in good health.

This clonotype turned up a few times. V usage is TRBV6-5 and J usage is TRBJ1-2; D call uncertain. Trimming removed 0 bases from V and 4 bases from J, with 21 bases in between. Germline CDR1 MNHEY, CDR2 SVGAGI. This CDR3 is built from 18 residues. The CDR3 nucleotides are TGTGCCAGCAGTTACTCGCTAGACTCCTTAATAATCAGCTATGGCTACACCTTC. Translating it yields CASSYSLDSLIISYGYTF.

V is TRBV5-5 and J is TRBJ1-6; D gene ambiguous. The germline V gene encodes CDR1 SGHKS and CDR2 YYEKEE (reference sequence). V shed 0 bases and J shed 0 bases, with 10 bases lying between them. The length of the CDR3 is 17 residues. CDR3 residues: CASSLAPQSSYNSPLHF. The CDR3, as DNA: TGTGCCAGCAGCTTGGCACCCCAGAGCTCCTATAATTCACCCCTCCACTTT.

The CDR3 is CASSQDPRGGQFF. CDR3 nucleotide sequence: TGTGCCAGCAGCCAAGATCCCAGGGGTGGGCAGTTCTTC. The V call is TRBV3-1, the J call TRBJ2-1; D might be TRBD1 (6 bases). Trimming cost V 0 bases and J 12 bases, with 12 bases left between them. Germline V gives CDR1 LGHDT, CDR2 YNNKEL (reference sequence). CDR3 length: 13 residues.

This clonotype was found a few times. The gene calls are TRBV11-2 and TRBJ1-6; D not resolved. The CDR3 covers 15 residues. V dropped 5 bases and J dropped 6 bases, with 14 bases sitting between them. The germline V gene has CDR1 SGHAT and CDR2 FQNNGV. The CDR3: CASSPPWKANSPLHF. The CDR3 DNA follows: TGTGCCAGCAGCCCTCCTTGGAAGGCTAATTCACCCCTCCACTTT.

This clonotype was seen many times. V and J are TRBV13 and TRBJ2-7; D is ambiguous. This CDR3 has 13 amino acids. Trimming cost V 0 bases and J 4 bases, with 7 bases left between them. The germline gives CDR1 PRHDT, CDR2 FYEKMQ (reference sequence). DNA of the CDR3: TGTGCCAGCAGCTTAGGCCTCCGTTACGAGCAGTACTTC. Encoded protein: CASSLGLRYEQYF.

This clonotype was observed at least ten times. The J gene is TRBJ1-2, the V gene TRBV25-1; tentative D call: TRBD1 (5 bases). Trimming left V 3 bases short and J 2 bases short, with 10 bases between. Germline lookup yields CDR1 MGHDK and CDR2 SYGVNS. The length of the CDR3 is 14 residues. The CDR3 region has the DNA TGTGCCAGCAGTGATCAGGGTTCAAACTATGGCTACACCTTC. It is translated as CASSDQGSNYGYTF.

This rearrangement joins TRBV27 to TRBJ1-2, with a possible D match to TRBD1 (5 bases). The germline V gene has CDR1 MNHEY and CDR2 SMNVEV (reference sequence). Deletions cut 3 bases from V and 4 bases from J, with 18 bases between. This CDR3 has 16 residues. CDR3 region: CASSLAFPDGGYGYTF. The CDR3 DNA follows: TGTGCCAGCAGTTTGGCCTTTCCGGATGGGGGCTATGGCTACACCTTC.

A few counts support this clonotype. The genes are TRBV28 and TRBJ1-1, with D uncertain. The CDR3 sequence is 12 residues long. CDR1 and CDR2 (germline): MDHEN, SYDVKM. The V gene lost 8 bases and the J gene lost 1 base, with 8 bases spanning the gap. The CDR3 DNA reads TGTGCCAGCTCCGGCAAGAACACTGAAGCTTTCTTT. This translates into CASSGKNTEAFF.

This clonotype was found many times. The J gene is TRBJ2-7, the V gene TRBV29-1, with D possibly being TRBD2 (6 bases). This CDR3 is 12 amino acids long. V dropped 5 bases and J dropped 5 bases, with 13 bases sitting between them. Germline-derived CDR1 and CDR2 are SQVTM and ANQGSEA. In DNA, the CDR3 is TGCAGCGTTTTTGGGGGGAGCAACGAGCAGTACTTC. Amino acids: CSVFGGSNEQYF.

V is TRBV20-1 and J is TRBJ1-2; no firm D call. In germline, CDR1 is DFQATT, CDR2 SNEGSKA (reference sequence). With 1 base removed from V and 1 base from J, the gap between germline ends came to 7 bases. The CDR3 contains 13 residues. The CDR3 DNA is TGCAGTGCTAGAGGCCCCATTAACTATGGCTACACCTTC. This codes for CSARGPINYGYTF.